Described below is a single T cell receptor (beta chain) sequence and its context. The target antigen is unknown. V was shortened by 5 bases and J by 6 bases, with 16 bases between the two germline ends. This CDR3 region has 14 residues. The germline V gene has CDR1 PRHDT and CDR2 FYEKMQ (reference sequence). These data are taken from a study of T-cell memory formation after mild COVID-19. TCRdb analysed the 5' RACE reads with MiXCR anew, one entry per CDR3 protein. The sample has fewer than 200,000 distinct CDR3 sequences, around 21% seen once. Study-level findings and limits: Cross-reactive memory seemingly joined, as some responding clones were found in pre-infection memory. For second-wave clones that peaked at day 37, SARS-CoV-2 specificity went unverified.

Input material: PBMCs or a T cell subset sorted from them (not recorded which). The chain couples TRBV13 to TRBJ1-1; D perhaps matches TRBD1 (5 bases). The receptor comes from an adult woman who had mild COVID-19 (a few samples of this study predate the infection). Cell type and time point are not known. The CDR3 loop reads CASSPSTGSAEAFF. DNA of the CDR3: TGTGCCAGCAGCCCAAGTACAGGTTCGGCTGAAGCTTTCTTT.